This entry concerns a single T cell receptor (beta chain). Antigen specificity is unknown. This PCR relied on a set of 60 Vbeta primers and 13 Jbeta primers. TCRdb's copy holds only in-frame clones and misses some; the assay was immunoSEQ multiplex PCR. The ten most abundant clones cover approximately 6% of a sample with around 37,000 clones. These data are taken from a study of cytomegalovirus exposure and HLA in healthy donors. Study overall: One earlier analysis, a look at approximately 190 million T cells, found 117 million unique TCR beta sequences.

These donors, healthy bone marrow donors, were studied. Though nominally healthy at sampling, donors likely had unrecorded immune exposures. Study results and limitations: A later analysis, which compared TCR beta chains of equal frequency, found the HLA-associated ones more clonally expanded.

V was pared by 0 bases and J by 6 bases, with 12 bases between. There are 14 residues in the CDR3. Germline V gene lookup returns CDR1 LGHNA and CDR2 YNFKEQ. This TCR came from a human donor in good health. The specimen was PBMCs. The gene calls are TRBV4-2 and TRBJ2-7; TRBD1 might be the D (5 bases). Written as DNA, the CDR3 is TGTGCCAGCAGCCAAGACGCCAGGGTGAGCGAGCAGTACTTC. Its protein product is CASSQDARVSEQYF.